This TCR beta chain was recovered during a study of T cell responses to AZD1222 COVID-19 vaccine. On this clone itself: As yet, its antigen is unknown.

V lost 4 bases, J lost 7 bases, and 8 bases lay in between. Per germline, CDR1 SNHLY and CDR2 FYNNEI. The CDR3 has 12 residues. Generated by immunoSEQ multiplex PCR, the TCRdb table keeps only in-frame clones and is missing some. The data hold roughly 92,000 clones, with nearly 90% observed a single time. Study-wide points: Spike was spanned by vaccine-associated CD4 TCRs, which were dominant at 160-218 and 743-854. Epitopes outside B.1.351 and B.1.1.7 mutated regions reportedly drew nearly half of spike TCRs. Females made up more of the donors, who were largely white British, and clonal diversity may have come out too low.

The J gene is TRBJ2-4, the V gene TRBV2, with D perhaps TRBD2 (5 bases). The source is an adult in good health. The sample in question was peripheral blood, obtained on day 0 of AZD1222 vaccination. Here the CDR3 DNA reads TGTGCCAGCAGTGGGAGGTCGAACATTCAGTACTTC. It is translated as CASSGRSNIQYF.